The 6 T cell receptor beta chains below were found in one sample sequenced in a study of shared clonotypes between healthy human individuals. The repertoire was sequenced with immunoSEQ multiplex PCR; TCRdb's copy has only in-frame clones and lacks some. Of about 1 million clones detected, around four fifths appear once; the ten largest clones hold 1.4% to 1.5%. The sample consisted of memory CD4+ T cells sorted from blood. Subset here: CD45RA-negative fraction. These TCRs come from a man between 18 and 29 years old in good health.

The chain uses TRBV4-2 and TRBJ2-3; 7 positions agree with TRBD2. V shed 2 bases, J shed 3 bases, and the junction held 11 bases outside the gene matches. This CDR3 is built from 17 residues. Germline CDR1 reads LGHNA; CDR2 reads YNFKEQ. The CDR3 region has the DNA TGTGCCAGCAGCCAACCCCCAGGGCGGGGGAGGACAGATACGCAGTATTTT. As protein: CASSQPPGRGRTDTQYF.

The chain is built from TRBV6-1 and TRBJ2-5; tentative D call: TRBD2 (7 bases). The germline CDR1 and CDR2 sequences are MNHNS and SASEGT. The CDR3 runs to 15 residues. V lost 3 bases, J lost 5 bases, and 16 bases lay in between. CDR3 in amino acids: CASSDGTGGRETQYF. The CDR3 region has the DNA TGTGCCAGCAGTGATGGTACGGGGGGCCGGGAGACCCAGTACTTC.

This clone was recorded at least ten times. The chain is built from TRBV23-1 and TRBJ1-5; tentatively, D is TRBD1 (6 bases). TRBV23-1 is an open reading frame, and its role is uncertain. The V gene lost 2 bases and the J gene lost 4 bases, with 12 bases spanning the gap. The CDR3 length is 15 residues. The CDR3 sequence is CASSQGGAQNQPQHF. CDR3 sequence (DNA): TGCGCCAGCAGTCAAGGGGGGGCCCAAAATCAGCCCCAGCATTTT.

This clone was found a few times. In DNA form, the CDR3 reads TGCAGCGTTGATCAAAAGTCAGGGGGGACTAGCGCTTCCTACAATGAGCAGTTCTTC. This translates into CSVDQKSGGTSASYNEQFF. This rearrangement joins TRBV29-1 to TRBJ2-1; 10 bases are a match to TRBD2. The germline V gene has CDR1 SQVTM and CDR2 ANQGSEA. This CDR3 is built from 19 residues. Trimming at V came to 3 bases and at J to 1 base, leaving 15 bases not matched to a gene.

This rearrangement joins TRBV5-1 to TRBJ1-3, with 7 bases that match TRBD1. Trimming removed 0 bases from V and 4 bases from J; junction bases left unmatched: 13. CDR1 is SGHRS and CDR2 is YFSETQ in the germline V gene. The CDR3 extends over 18 amino acids. Here the CDR3 reads CASSLAITGVILGNTIYF. For the CDR3, the DNA is TGCGCCAGCAGCTTGGCCATTACAGGGGTGATTTTAGGAAACACCATATATTTT.

The rearrangement links TRBV7-2 to TRBJ2-5; D might be TRBD1 (6 bases). V was trimmed by 2 bases and J by 5 bases, leaving 12 bases between them. CDR3 length equals 14 residues. Germline V gene sequence: CDR1 SGHTA, CDR2 FQGNSA. Here the CDR3 DNA reads TGTGCCAGCAGCTTACAGGGGAGTATCGAGACCCAGTACTTC. It encodes CASSLQGSIETQYF.